This TCR beta chain was recorded in a study of blood T cell repertoires in COVID-19. Study-wide context: Samples came from the United States, Italy and Spain, spanning acute and convalescent COVID-19.

The Seattle patients, enrolled during active infection, were followed longitudinally. This clone was picked up a small number of times. The authors' processing: How many nucleated cells were present was estimated from reference gene primer amplification. Profiling relied on immunoSEQ multiplex PCR, and the TCRdb table lists in-frame clones only, not all of them. Clonal size and the V and J genes are those of that table, whereas D and trimming came from the DNA. Seen here are 200,000 to 250,000 clones, 75% to 85% observed once, and the top ten hold around 8%. CDR1 and CDR2 (germline): LNHDA, SQIVND (reference sequence). V shed 6 bases and J shed 1 base, with 16 bases lying between them. This CDR3 is built from 16 residues.

This receptor was taken from a woman aged 80 or over with COVID-19, enrolled during active disease. The sample taken for sequencing was peripheral blood. V gene TRBV19 combines with J gene TRBJ1-5; D may be TRBD1 (5 bases). The CDR3 DNA reads as TGTGCCAGTAGCACGAAAGACAGTGGGAGCAATCAGCCCCAGCATTTT. Its translation is CASSTKDSGSNQPQHF.